This T cell receptor beta chain originates from a study of blood T cell repertoires in COVID-19. Study in general: Sites across the United States, Italy and Spain contributed samples from acute and convalescent COVID-19. Sources were T cells, B-cell-depleted T cells, or PBMCs; the material itself was cDNA or gDNA.

Original processing notes: It was from reference gene primer amplification that nucleated cell counts were estimated. The method was immunoSEQ multiplex PCR; TCRdb's version includes in-frame clones alone and lacks a portion of them. That table is the source of V, J and clone size, and D and trimming were worked out from the DNA. The data show over 150,000 clones, roughly 76% seen once. V lost 1 base, J lost 8 bases, and 8 bases stayed unmatched. This CDR3 has 15 amino acids. Germline values: CDR1 LGHDT, CDR2 YNNKEL (reference sequence). The sample was peripheral blood. This chain uses TRBV3-1 (or the pseudogene TRBV3-2) with TRBJ2-1; 7 bases agree with TRBD2. The receptor was derived from a woman of 80 years or more with COVID-19, enrolled during active disease. The CDR3 DNA follows: TGTGCCAGCAGCCAAGGGCCGTGGGGGGGGGATGAGCAGTTCTTC. This sequence encodes CASSQGPWGGDEQFF.